This entry describes one T cell receptor beta chain. The antigen remains undetermined. This entry belongs to a study of shared clonotypes between healthy human individuals. Study context: The plates for each donor numbered three CD4 naive, three CD4 memory, two CD8 naive and one CD8 memory.

The CDR3 contains 17 residues. CDR1 and CDR2 from the germline V gene are MDHEN and SYDVKM. V lost 1 base and J 7 bases, leaving 19 bases between the germline ends. Clones were read by immunoSEQ multiplex PCR, and TCRdb kept only the in-frame ones, dropping some. The sample records 2 million to 2.5 million clones, around 95% being singletons. A CD45RA-negative memory subset and a CD45RA+ naive subset were separated from the CD4+ cells. Study-level results: Around 5% was the fraction of naive CD4 clonotypes found shared across a handful of donors. Few donors restricted represented genetic and exposure-history diversity.

The V call is TRBV28, the J call TRBJ1-4; TRBD1 is a possible D gene (5 bases). Sequencing input: naive CD4+ T cells sorted from blood. The subset denotes: CD45RA+ positively selected. This clonotype originated in a man younger than 35 in good health. This chain's CDR3 is CASSLFSGVGGSEKLFF. The CDR3 coding sequence is TGTGCCAGCAGTTTATTTTCGGGGGTAGGAGGTAGTGAAAAACTGTTTTTT.